Detailed here is one T cell receptor beta chain. What this receptor recognizes is not known. Base qualities are missing; no much larger clone stands one base away. Other nucleotide sequences from this sample produce the same CDR3. Using the deep immunoSEQ assay, TCR CDR3 regions were amplified from genomic DNA by multiplex PCR. Extracted genomic DNA from each cell subset was spread evenly across all wells of several immunoSEQ 96-well plates, with each plate serving as a replicate. For unsorted PBMC, each replicate PCR was loaded with roughly 270 ng genomic DNA, equivalent to 25,000 to 35,000 T cell genomes. Ten immunoSEQ deep assay plates were used to sequence the unsorted PBMC genomic DNA. The purified libraries were quantified using a Qubit 3.0 fluorometer, sized with a Bioanalyzer 2100, and then quantified again using the KAPA Library Quantification kit. A separate single-read 150-cycle Illumina NextSeq 550 flow cell was used to sequence each immunoSEQ 96-well plate. The paper's processing steps were these. Because only junctional sequences without quality scores were contained in the immunoSEQ output, filtering matching that applied to full-length reads could not be performed. To assign V/J genes and CDR3, sequences were annotated using PyIR, a Python wrapper for IgBLAST v1.9, with IMGT germline references. Reads were filtered out if the reads had weak V/J assignments (E-value above 1e-6), no CDR3, stop codons, out-of-frame junctions, or ambiguous translated residues. V3J clonotypes were defined as sequences sharing an identical inferred V gene, J gene, and CDR3 amino acid sequence. Percentage overlap between repertoires was calculated by dividing the number of shared unique clonotypes by the size of the smaller repertoire. Three approaches were used to assess repertoire richness: RTK rarefaction, the Chao1 estimator, and Recon v2.1 estimates of unobserved clonotypes. TCRdb mirrors the immuneACCESS table, restricted to in-frame sequences. Some clones are absent from its copies; in checked studies, under half trace to an unresolved V gene, and the reason for the others is unknown. V, J and clone size are those of that table, while D and trimming were read from the DNA. This sample has about 490,000 clones in its table, and 76% of those were observed once. The ten largest clones add up to 10% to 15% of the sample.

Donors were healthy HIV-negative adults with no recently reported acute infections or vaccinations. Every donor was a Caucasian adult living in Nashville, Tennessee, USA. For unsorted samples, 90 million or so PBMCs were counted, and genomic DNA was extracted using the QIAamp DNA Blood Mini kit. Blood was collected by leukapheresis, and PBMCs were isolated by Ficoll-Histopaque density gradient centrifugation and then cryopreserved in liquid nitrogen vapor phase. The data are from a study of shared clonotypes between healthy human individuals (TCRdb year 2020). Broadly, across the study: The cohort comprised a couple of women and three men aged 18 to 49 years. Blood TCR repertoires of about 5 healthy adults were deeply sequenced to estimate repertoire size and the extent of clonotype sharing between individuals. Libraries were prepared and TCR repertoires were sequenced by different laboratories using diverse techniques, in order to increase sequencing depth and limit assay-specific biases. Between about 0.8 and 9 billion PBMCs per donor were obtained by leukapheresis. The study at large found these results: Pairwise subsampling led to the expectation that sequencing depth would affect the degree of clonotype sharing among donors. Sampling was restricted to blood, and TCR repertoires in tissue are likely to differ from TCR repertoires in blood. The small number of donors limited the genetic and exposure-history diversity represented.

The germline V gene specifies SGHRS as CDR1 and YFSETQ as CDR2. Inclusive of the bounding cysteine and phenylalanine, the CDR3 is 15 residues long. Left in the record is the CDR3 DNA by itself, 45 bases read in frame from the first base. V loses 4 bases of germline sequence and J loses 0 bases, and the interval between the two ends is 14 bases. The sequence joins TRBV5-1 to TRBJ2-7; a tentative D match to TRBD1 spans 6 bases. The material sequenced was PBMCs. The TCR originated in a woman aged 40-49 years in good health. Some clones in this sample may be carry-over from other donors' samples. For the CDR3, the sequence is CASSPGDRSSYEQYF. The DNA sequence follows: TGCGCCAGCAGCCCTGGAGACAGGAGCTCCTACGAGCAGTACTTC.